This T cell receptor beta chain was observed in a study of blood T cells in healthy people across ages (dated by TCRdb to the mid-2010s). About the study as a whole: In model experiments, roughly one uniquely barcoded TCR beta cDNA molecule per two T cells was captured by template switching. Using deep sequencing normalized with unique cDNA molecular identifiers, the study measured how TCR beta repertoire diversity changes with age. The donors were split into four age groups: young (average around 15 years), middle-aged (nearly 40), aged (roughly 68) and long-lived (roughly 88). To avoid experimental bias, donors of different ages were randomly spread across the sequencing lanes. For two donors (one aged 18 to 29 and one aged 80 or older), the study analyzed two additional independent replicas of 1 million unique cDNA reads from the same blood draw. Results the study describes overall, beyond this receptor: Estimates of total diversity based on one million sequenced T cells were considered lower bounds and underestimates. Observed TCR beta diversity per million T cells fell roughly linearly with age, and a significant reduction was already apparent by age roughly 40. There was a strong correlation between observed TCR beta diversity and the percentage of naive T cells measured by flow cytometry. Bulk unsorted PBMC profiling prevented conclusive comparison of naive and antigen-experienced compartments. Donor CMV infection status was unknown, potentially confounding age-related changes in expanded clonotypes. The long-lived group showed more naive CD4+ T cells, fewer expanded clones and increased TCR diversity than the aged group, suggesting age selection.

Donors were roughly 40 systemically healthy Caucasian individuals from Russia aged 6 to 90 years. Each donor gave about 9.8 milliliters of peripheral blood, drawn into EDTA-treated Vacutainer tubes. PBMCs were isolated by Ficoll-Paque density-gradient centrifugation, with at least 7 million obtained per sample. Trizol reagent was used to extract total RNA from PBMCs, with at least 6 micrograms per sample. The percentages of naive CD45RAhigh/CD27high T cells were determined by flow cytometry on a PBMC aliquot from every donor. Library prep was done by 5' RACE. The sequencer listed for this sample is Illumina HiSeq 2500. A second PCR of roughly 6 to 11 cycles was performed with a sample-barcoded 5' primer and a J-beta primer mix. Each TCR beta cDNA molecule received a unique molecular identifier from a template-switch 5' adaptor carrying 12 random nucleotides. Each sample yielded at least 2.5 million CDR3-containing paired-end reads. The Mint cDNA synthesis kit, primed by a TRBC-specific oligonucleotide, was used to synthesize first-strand cDNA from all RNA. After uracil-DNA glycosylase treatment, a first 18-cycle PCR used universal primers M1SS and BC2_uni_R on all cDNA. The authors' analysis ran thus. Each sample was normalized by randomly selecting 1 million high-quality reads, each carrying a distinct molecular identifier. Instead of being binned into consensus sequences, reads that shared molecular identifiers were thrown out. MiTCR, set to a Q25 quality threshold and the strictest error-elimination algorithm, was used for CDR3 identification, clonotype clustering and error correction. A nonparametric unseen species model using Euler transformation provided a lower-bound estimate of total TCR beta diversity. TCRdb ran its own pipeline on the public reads, namely fastp trimming at Q25 and MiXCR clone calling, and kept in-frame beta chains. For every CDR3 protein sequence, its rows merge into one entry that carries the most common genes and DNA. The V and J calls shown here were made by TCRdb, not taken from the authors' results. Present in this sample are about 1.5 million distinct CDR3 sequences, approximately 43% of which were seen just once. The ten largest clones capture around 4% of the sample.

In the germline V gene, CDR1 corresponds to ENHRY and CDR2 to SYGVKD. Here V drops 11 bases and J drops 2 bases, and the junction holds 8 bases not matched to any gene. Spanning cysteine to phenylalanine, the CDR3 consists of 14 amino acids. Only the CDR3 DNA stays, 42 bases, in frame from base 1. To note about this clonotype: The specificity of this receptor is unknown. No much larger clonotype is one base removed from it; base qualities were not supplied.

This clonotype originated in a woman between 18 and 29 years old in good health. The sequenced sample consisted of blood. This sequence uses TRBV10-3 and TRBJ2-3; 9 nucleotides in the junction match TRBD1. The encoded CDR3 is CAVRQGEITDTQYF. The sequence in DNA is TGTGCCGTTAGACAGGGGGAGATCACAGATACGCAGTATTTT.